The entry below gives a single T cell receptor beta chain sequence along with its context. The J segment lost 1 base and the V segment lost 5 bases, leaving 13 bases of the junction unmatched. Per germline, CDR1 LGHDT and CDR2 YNNKEL (reference sequence). The CDR3 has 17 residues. This entry is derived from a study of blood T cell repertoires in COVID-19. The wider study: Acute and convalescent COVID-19 specimens originated in the United States, Italy and Spain. Nucleic acid was either cDNA or gDNA, and it came from T cells, B-cell-depleted T cells, or PBMCs.

Authors' processing steps: Nucleated cell number was recorded as an estimate derived from reference gene primer amplification. Clones were read by immunoSEQ multiplex PCR, and TCRdb kept only the in-frame ones, dropping some. The V and J calls and clone size are taken from that table; D and trimming were inferred from the DNA. Here the sample spans around 130,000 clones, approximately 83% being singletons. The specimen was peripheral blood. The gene calls are TRBV3-1 (or the pseudogene TRBV3-2) and TRBJ1-2; 7 positions agree with TRBD1. The receptor was isolated from a man aged 35 to 55 with active or convalescent COVID-19. The CDR3 DNA sequence: TGTGCCAGCAGCGAGAGTCAACGGGACAGATATAACTATGGCTACACCTTC. Its protein product is CASSESQRDRYNYGYTF.